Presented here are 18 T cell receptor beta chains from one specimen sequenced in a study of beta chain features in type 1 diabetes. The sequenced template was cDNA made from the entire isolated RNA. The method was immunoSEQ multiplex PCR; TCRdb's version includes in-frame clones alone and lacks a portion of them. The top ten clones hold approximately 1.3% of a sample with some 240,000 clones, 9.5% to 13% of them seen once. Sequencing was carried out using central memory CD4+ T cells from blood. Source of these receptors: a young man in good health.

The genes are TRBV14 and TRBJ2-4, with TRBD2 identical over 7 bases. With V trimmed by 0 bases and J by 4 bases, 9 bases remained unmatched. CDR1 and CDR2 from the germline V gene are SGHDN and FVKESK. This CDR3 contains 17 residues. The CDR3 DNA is TGTGCCAGCAGCCAAGAAATTAGGGCTAGCGGAAAAAACATTCAGTACTTC. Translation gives CASSQEIRASGKNIQYF.

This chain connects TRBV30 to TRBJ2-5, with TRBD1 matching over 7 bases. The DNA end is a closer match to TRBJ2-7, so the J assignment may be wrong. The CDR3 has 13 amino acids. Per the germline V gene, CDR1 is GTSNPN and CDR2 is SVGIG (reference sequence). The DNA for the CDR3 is TGTGCCTGGAGTGGGGACAGAACCTACGAGCAGTACTTC. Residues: CAWSGDRTYEQYF.

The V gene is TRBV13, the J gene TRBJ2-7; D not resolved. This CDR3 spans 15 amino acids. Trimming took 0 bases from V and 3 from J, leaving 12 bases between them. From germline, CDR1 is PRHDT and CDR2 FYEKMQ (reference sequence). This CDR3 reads CASSLGQAGFYEQYF. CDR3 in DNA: TGTGCCAGCAGCTTAGGCCAAGCAGGCTTCTACGAGCAGTACTTC.

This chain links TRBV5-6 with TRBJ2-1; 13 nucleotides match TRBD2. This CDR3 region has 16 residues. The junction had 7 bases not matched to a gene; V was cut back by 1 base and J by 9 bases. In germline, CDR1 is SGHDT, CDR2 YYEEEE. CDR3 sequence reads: CASSLSRGLAGVEQFF. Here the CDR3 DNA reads TGTGCCAGCAGCTTGAGCCGTGGACTAGCGGGAGTTGAGCAGTTCTTC.

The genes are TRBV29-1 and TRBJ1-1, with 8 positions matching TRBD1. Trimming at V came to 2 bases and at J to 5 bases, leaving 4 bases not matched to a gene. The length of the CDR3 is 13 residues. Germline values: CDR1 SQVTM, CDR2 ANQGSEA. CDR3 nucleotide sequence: TGCAGCGTTGAACCAGGGGGCAAGACTGAAGCTTTCTTT. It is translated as CSVEPGGKTEAFF.

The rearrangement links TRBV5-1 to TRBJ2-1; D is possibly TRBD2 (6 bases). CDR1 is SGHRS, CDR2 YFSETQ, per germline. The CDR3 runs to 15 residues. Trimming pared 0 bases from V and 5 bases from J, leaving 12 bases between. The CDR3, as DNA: TGCGCCAGCAGCTTGGACAGGCGGGGCGACAATGAGCAGTTCTTC. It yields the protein CASSLDRRGDNEQFF. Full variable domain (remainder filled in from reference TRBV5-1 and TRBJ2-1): KAGVTQTPRYLIKTRGQQVTLSCSPISGHRSVSWYQQTPGQGLQFLFEYFSETQRNKGNFPGRFSGRQFSNSRSEMNVSTLELGDSALYLCASSLDRRGDNEQFFGPGTRLTVL.

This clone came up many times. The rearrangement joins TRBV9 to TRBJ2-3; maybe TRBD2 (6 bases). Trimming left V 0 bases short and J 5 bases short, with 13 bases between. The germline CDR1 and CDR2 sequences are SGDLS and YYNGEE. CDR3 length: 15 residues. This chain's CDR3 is CASSVGGARGDTQYF. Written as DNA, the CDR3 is TGTGCCAGCAGCGTAGGTGGGGCGCGGGGAGATACGCAGTATTTT.

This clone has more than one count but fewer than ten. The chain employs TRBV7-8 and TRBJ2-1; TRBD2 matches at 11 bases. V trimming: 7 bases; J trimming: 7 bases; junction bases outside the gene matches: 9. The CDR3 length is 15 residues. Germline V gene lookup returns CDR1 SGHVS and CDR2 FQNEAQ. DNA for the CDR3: TGTGCCAGCAACCCCCGGGCTAGCGGGAGGAATGAGCAGTTCTTC. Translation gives CASNPRASGRNEQFF.

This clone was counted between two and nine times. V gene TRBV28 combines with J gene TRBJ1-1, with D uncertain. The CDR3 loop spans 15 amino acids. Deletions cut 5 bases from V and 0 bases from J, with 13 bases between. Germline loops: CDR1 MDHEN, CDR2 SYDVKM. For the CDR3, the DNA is TGTGCCAGCAGTCTTCCAGGTATCATGAACACTGAAGCTTTCTTT. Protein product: CASSLPGIMNTEAFF.

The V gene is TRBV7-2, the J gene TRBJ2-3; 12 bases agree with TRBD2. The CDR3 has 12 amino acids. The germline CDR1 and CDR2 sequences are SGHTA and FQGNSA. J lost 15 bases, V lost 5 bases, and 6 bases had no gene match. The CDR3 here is CASSATSGRSYF. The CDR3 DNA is TGTGCCAGCAGCGCAACTAGCGGGAGGTCTTATTTT.

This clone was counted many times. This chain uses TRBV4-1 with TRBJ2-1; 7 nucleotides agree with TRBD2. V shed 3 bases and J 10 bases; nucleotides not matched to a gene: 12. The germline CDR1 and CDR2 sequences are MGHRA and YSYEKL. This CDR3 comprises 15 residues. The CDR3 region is CASSHLVAGEGEQFF. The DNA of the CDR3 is TGCGCCAGCAGCCACCTCGTTGCGGGGGAAGGGGAGCAGTTCTTC.

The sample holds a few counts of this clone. The DNA for the CDR3 is TGTGCCAGCAGCGTGGTCGGGACAGGGTTGGAGACCCAGTACTTC. This sequence encodes CASSVVGTGLETQYF. The chain employs TRBV5-4 and TRBJ2-5; 9 bases line up with TRBD1. The V and J ends lost 4 bases and 5 bases, in that order; junction bases with no gene match: 9. The length of the CDR3 is 15 residues. Germline CDR1 is SGHNT and CDR2 is YYREEE (reference sequence).

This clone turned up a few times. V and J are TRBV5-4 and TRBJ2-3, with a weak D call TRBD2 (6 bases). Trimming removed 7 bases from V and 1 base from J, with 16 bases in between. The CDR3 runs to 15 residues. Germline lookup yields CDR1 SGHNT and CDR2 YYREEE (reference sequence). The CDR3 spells CASGGLGVGTDTQYF. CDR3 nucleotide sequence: TGTGCCAGCGGGGGACTCGGGGTGGGCACAGATACGCAGTATTTT.

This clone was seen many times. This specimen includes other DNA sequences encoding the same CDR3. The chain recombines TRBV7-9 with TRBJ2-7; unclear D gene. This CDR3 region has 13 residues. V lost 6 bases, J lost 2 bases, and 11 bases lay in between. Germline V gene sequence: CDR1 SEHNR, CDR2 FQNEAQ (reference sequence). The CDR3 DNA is TGTGCCAGCAGTCCCAAAGGCCCCTACGAGCAGTACTTC. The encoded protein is CASSPKGPYEQYF.

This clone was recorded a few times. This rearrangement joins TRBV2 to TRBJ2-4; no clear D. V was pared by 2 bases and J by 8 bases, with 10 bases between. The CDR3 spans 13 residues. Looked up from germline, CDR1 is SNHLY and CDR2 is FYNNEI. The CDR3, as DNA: TGTGCCAGCAGTGAAATGTCGGCAGACATTCAGTACTTC. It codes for CASSEMSADIQYF.

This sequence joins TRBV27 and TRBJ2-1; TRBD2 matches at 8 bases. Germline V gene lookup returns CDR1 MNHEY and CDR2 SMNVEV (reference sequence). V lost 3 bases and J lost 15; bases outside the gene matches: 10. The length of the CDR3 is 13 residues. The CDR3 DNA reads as TGTGCCAGCAGTTTTCCCCGGGCGGGAGGTCTGTTCTTC. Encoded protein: CASSFPRAGGLFF.

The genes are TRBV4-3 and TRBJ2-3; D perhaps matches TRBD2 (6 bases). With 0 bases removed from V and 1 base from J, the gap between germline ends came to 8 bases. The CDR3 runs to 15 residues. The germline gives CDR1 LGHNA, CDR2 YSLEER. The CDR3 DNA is TGCGCCAGCAGCCAAGAGGGGACTGGCACAGATACGCAGTATTTT. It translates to CASSQEGTGTDTQYF.

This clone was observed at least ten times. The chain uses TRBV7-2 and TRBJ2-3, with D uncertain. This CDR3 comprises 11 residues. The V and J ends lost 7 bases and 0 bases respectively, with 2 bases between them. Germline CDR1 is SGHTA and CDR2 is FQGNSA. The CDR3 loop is CASTSTDTQYF. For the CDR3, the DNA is TGTGCCAGCACTAGCACAGATACGCAGTATTTT.